This T cell receptor beta chain was identified during a study of blood T cell repertoires in COVID-19. Study in general: Researchers got acute and convalescent COVID-19 samples from the United States, Italy and Spain. Sample material is recorded as cDNA or gDNA derived from T cells, B-cell-depleted T cells, or PBMCs.

Methods used by the authors: It was from reference gene primer amplification that nucleated cell counts were estimated. Repertoires were generated with immunoSEQ multiplex PCR, while TCRdb's copy carries only in-frame clones and drops some. V, J and clone size reflect that table, while D and trimming were determined from the DNA. Altogether tens of thousands of clones are present, roughly 87% being singletons, with the ten largest covering about a tenth. The CDR3 covers 17 residues. V lost 6 bases to trimming and J lost 6 bases; unmatched junction nucleotides: 14. Germline loops: CDR1 SNHLY, CDR2 FYNNEI. This clone was counted only a few times.

Sample: peripheral blood. This clonotype was obtained from a human donor in a cohort sampled during active COVID-19. The chain links TRBV2 to TRBJ2-2, with 9 bases identical to TRBD1. As DNA, the CDR3 is TGTGCCAGCAGGATTACCTTGGGACAGGGATCCCCCGGGGAGCTGTTTTTT. Translating gives CASRITLGQGSPGELFF. The full variable domain, rest sourced from reference TRBV2 and TRBJ2-2, is EPEVTQTPSHQVTQMGQEVILRCVPISNHLYFYWYRQILGQKVEFLVSFYNNEISEKSEIFDDQFSVERPDGSNFTLKIRSTKLEDSAMYFCASRITLGQGSPGELFFGEGSRLTVL.